This T cell receptor (beta chain) emerged from a study of T cells in Graves' hyperthyroidism and ophthalmopathy. There were TCR beta CDR3 regions amplified from RNA transcripts. The study used the HTBI primer set for a first-round RT-PCR of the TCR CDR3. One entry per CDR3 protein, called by TCRdb with MiXCR from the multiplex PCR reads. The data hold more than 450,000 distinct CDR3 sequences, with 11% to 15% observed a single time. Per germline, CDR1 MNHEY and CDR2 SMNVEV (reference sequence). This CDR3 has 14 residues. The V end lost 2 bases, the J end lost 5 bases, and 12 bases lay between the germline ends.

The TCR sequence derives from a woman in her thirties or forties with Graves' hyperthyroidism. This sequence joins TRBV27 and TRBJ1-1; D remains ambiguous. The source material was blood. CDR3 bases: TGTGCCAGCAGTTTAATGGGGTTAGGGACTGAAGCTTTCTTT. Translating it yields CASSLMGLGTEAFF.